These T cell receptor beta chains were read from a single sample in a study of T cells after somatic rescue of genetic block. Using immunoSEQ multiplex PCR, the repertoire was profiled, and TCRdb retains in-frame clones only, with some absent. The repertoire holds approximately 88,000 clones, with about 90% as singletons. The sample was peripheral blood mononuclear cells (PBMCs). The receptors stem from a woman younger than 30. CDR3s include the opening cysteine and the closing phenylalanine or tryptophan. D genes are given only for firm matches. Rows give clone size only sometimes, using once, few, many, or a class for an expanded clone.

D gene	V gene	clone size	J gene	CDR3 DNA	CDR3 protein
.	TRBV5-6	.	TRBJ2-7	TGTGCCAGCAGCCAAATAACTTTGGGGGCCTACGAGCAGTACTTC	CASSQITLGAYEQYF
.	TRBV5-6	.	TRBJ2-7	TGTGCCAGCAGTTGGCTACGGGACGAGCAGTACTTC	CASSWLRDEQYF
.	TRBV7-4	.	TRBJ1-2	TGTGCCAGCAGTCCTAGAGAGGGGAATGGCTACACCTTC	CASSPREGNGYTF
.	TRBV4-2	.	TRBJ2-1	TGTGCCAGCAGCCGTCTAGAAAACTCCTACAATGAGCAGTTCTTC	CASSRLENSYNEQFF
TRBD1	TRBV7-2	.	TRBJ2-7	TGTGCCAGCAGCTTAGGGAGGACAGGGCGCGCCTACGAGCAGTACTTC	CASSLGRTGRAYEQYF
.	TRBV11-2	.	TRBJ1-4	TGTGCCAGCAGCTTAGGAGGGACTCGGGAAAAACTGTTTTTT	CASSLGGTREKLFF
.	TRBV28	.	TRBJ2-7	TGTGCCAGCAGTTACCAGACAGTTCTCCAGTACTTC	CASSYQTVLQYF
TRBD1	TRBV30	.	TRBJ1-5	TGTGCCTGGACCCCGGGACAGGGTACCAATCAGCCCCAGCATTTT	CAWTPGQGTNQPQHF
TRBD1	TRBV28	.	TRBJ1-2	TGTGCCAGCAGTTGGGGACAGGGATATGGCTACACCTTC	CASSWGQGYGYTF
.	TRBV29-1	.	TRBJ1-3	TGCAGCGTTGTCGGGGTGAACACCATATATTTT	CSVVGVNTIYF
.	TRBV2	.	TRBJ2-3	TGTGCCAGCGCCCTGGGCCCGCCCGTAGGTACGCAGTATTTT	CASALGPPVGTQYF
.	TRBV29-1	.	TRBJ2-3	TGCAGCGCTGCCGGGACTACAGATACGCAGTATTTT	CSAAGTTDTQYF
.	TRBV7-2	.	TRBJ2-7	TGTGCCAGCAGCTTAAGGGCTTACTACGAGCAGTACTTC	CASSLRAYYEQYF
TRBD1	TRBV11-2	.	TRBJ2-3	TGTGCCAGCAGCTTTAGGACAGGGGGGGCAGATACGCAGTATTTT	CASSFRTGGADTQYF
.	TRBV28	.	TRBJ2-7	TGTGCCAGCAGCCGAACTAGCCTCTCCTACGAGCAGTACTTC	CASSRTSLSYEQYF
.	TRBV11-3	.	TRBJ2-7	TGTGCCAGCAGCCCGGGGACCCATCCCTACGAGCAGTACTTC	CASSPGTHPYEQYF
TRBD2	TRBV9	.	TRBJ2-5	TGTGCCAGCAGCCGGACTAGCGGGAGGCCCCAAGAGACCCAGTACTTC	CASSRTSGRPQETQYF
.	TRBV29-1	.	TRBJ2-7	TGCAGCGTCGCGGCCTGGGGTGGGTCTAGCAGTCTTGACGAGCAGTACTTC	CSVAAWGGSSSLDEQYF
.	TRBV11-2	.	TRBJ2-1	TGTGCCAGCAGCTTCCGGGGGCTGCAGCGGGCAGAGAATGAGCAGTTCTTC	CASSFRGLQRAENEQFF
.	TRBV10-1	few	TRBJ1-5	TGCGCCAGCAGTGACGGACCAAATCAGCCCCAGCATTTT	CASSDGPNQPQHF
TRBD2	TRBV11-2	.	TRBJ2-3	TGTGCCAGCAGCTCGCAGGGACTAGCGGGAGGTGGGGATACGCAGTATTTT	CASSSQGLAGGGDTQYF
.	TRBV9	.	TRBJ2-5	TGTGCCAGCAGCGTACGAGGGTTTCAAGAGACCCAGTACTTC	CASSVRGFQETQYF
.	TRBV28	.	TRBJ1-5	TGTGCCAGCAGTTCGCGACAGACCCTCCATCAGCCCCAGCATTTT	CASSSRQTLHQPQHF
.	TRBV5-5	.	TRBJ2-3	TGTGCCAGCAGCTTGGAAAGGGGCACAGATACGCAGTATTTT	CASSLERGTDTQYF